The T cell receptor (beta chain) described here comes from a study of blood T cell repertoires in COVID-19. Looking at the study overall: T cells, B-cell-depleted T cells, or PBMCs supplied cDNA or gDNA.

During the 2 weeks before they entered the study, exposed participants had met someone with a PCR-confirmed or clinician-diagnosed COVID-19 case. Assay: immunoSEQ multiplex PCR; the TCRdb copy retains only in-frame clones and omits some. The sample shows about 250,000 clones, roughly 85% of them seen only once. This CDR3 is built from 17 residues. The germline gives CDR1 PRHDT, CDR2 FYEKMQ (reference sequence). After removal of 5 bases from V and 0 bases from J, the junction contained 9 bases not matched to a gene. The chain employs TRBV13 and TRBJ1-1, with TRBD1 matching over 10 bases. The sequenced sample consisted of PBMCs or T cells enriched from blood (not recorded which). The receptor comes from a woman aged 45-59 years who had been exposed to COVID-19. The CDR3 reads CASSIPGTGDMNTEAFF. The CDR3 region has the DNA TGTGCCAGCAGCATCCCCGGGACAGGGGATATGAACACTGAAGCTTTCTTT.